Shown below are 13 T cell receptor beta chains from a single sample sequenced in a study of blood T cell repertoires in COVID-19. Assay used: immunoSEQ multiplex PCR; TCRdb lists only in-frame clones, some missing. The sample lists roughly 220,000 clones; 70% to 90% were seen once. The sample was peripheral blood. The receptors here all came from a man aged 30-40 years who had recovered from COVID-19.

The chain has TRBV12-3 or TRBV12-4 and TRBJ1-2; possible D gene TRBD1, 5 bases. The CDR3 consists of 13 residues. Trimming removed 2 bases from V and 7 bases from J, with 11 bases in between. The CDR3 loop is CASSLWGGGGYTF. The DNA for the CDR3 is TGTGCCAGCAGTTTATGGGGGGGAGGTGGCTACACCTTC.

The chain carries TRBV5-1 and TRBJ2-2; 8 positions match TRBD1. CDR3 length equals 15 residues. Germline V CDR1 and CDR2: SGHRS, YFSETQ. Germline trimming cut 0 bases from V and 4 bases from J; bases unmatched to any gene: 2. The CDR3 loop reads CASSLGTGSTGELFF. The DNA of the CDR3 is TGCGCCAGCAGCTTGGGGACAGGGAGCACCGGGGAGCTGTTTTTT. The complete variable domain, with remaining parts taken from reference TRBV5-1 and TRBJ2-2, reads KAGVTQTPRYLIKTRGQQVTLSCSPISGHRSVSWYQQTPGQGLQFLFEYFSETQRNKGNFPGRFSGRQFSNSRSEMNVSTLELGDSALYLCASSLGTGSTGELFFGEGSRLTVL.

V and J are TRBV10-2 and TRBJ2-1, with D possibly TRBD2 on 5 matching bases. Germline lookup yields CDR1 WSHSY and CDR2 SAAADI. The CDR3 runs 13 residues. The ends were cut back, 7 bases at V and 0 bases at J, with 7 bases in the middle. The CDR3 DNA reads as TGCGCCAGCACGGCGGGCTCCTACAATGAGCAGTTCTTC. Its translation: CASTAGSYNEQFF.

This clone was seen ten or more times. The V call is TRBV6-5, the J call TRBJ1-1; D is possibly TRBD1 (6 bases). The CDR3 is 13 residues long. Trimming cost V 9 bases and J 8 bases, with 19 bases left between them. Germline V CDR1 and CDR2: MNHEY, SVGAGI. The CDR3 sequence: CASQIGQKTEAFF. In nucleotides, the CDR3 is TGTGCCAGTCAAATCGGACAGAAAACAGAAGCTTTCTTT.

The CDR3 region is CASSQTVRQVYNSPLHF. CDR3 nucleotide sequence: TGTGCCAGCTCGCAAACCGTGCGACAAGTCTATAATTCACCCCTCCACTTT. This rearrangement joins TRBV18 to TRBJ1-6; D unclear. Germline assignment: CDR1 KGHSH and CDR2 LQKENI. The CDR3 has 17 residues. Trimming left V 6 bases short and J 3 bases short, with 18 bases between.

The chain has TRBV5-4 and TRBJ2-5; 9 positions match TRBD1. CDR3 length equals 16 residues. CDR1 is SGHNT, CDR2 YYREEE, per germline (reference sequence). With V trimmed by 3 bases and J by 5 bases, 11 bases remained unmatched. CDR3 sequence reads: CASSSPFGTGLETQYF. The CDR3 DNA reads TGTGCCAGCAGCTCCCCCTTCGGGACAGGGCTGGAGACCCAGTACTTC.

Of note for this clone: Germline and junction disagree at one end, which may indicate a read error. CDR3 sequence reads: CATSSPFDFVFF. DNA of the CDR3: TGTGCCACCAGCAGTCCCTTTGACTTCGTCTTCTTC. V usage is TRBV15 and J usage is TRBJ2-7; no clear D gene. Germline values: CDR1 LNHNV, CDR2 YYDKDF (reference sequence). The CDR3 totals 12 residues.

The chain uses TRBV5-1 and TRBJ1-3, with D uncertain. The CDR3 contains 21 residues. V lost 2 bases, J lost 2 bases, and 29 bases lay in between. The V gene's germline CDR1 is SGHRS and CDR2 YFSETQ. CDR3 sequence reads: CASSLSLIKEDSSVPGNTIYF. CDR3 in DNA: TGCGCCAGCAGCTTATCGCTAATCAAAGAGGACTCCAGTGTTCCTGGAAACACCATATATTTT.

The V and J genes are TRBV5-4 and TRBJ1-1; 7 nucleotides match TRBD1. Germline trimming cut 4 bases from V and 11 bases from J; bases unmatched to any gene: 11. CDR1 and CDR2 from the germline V gene are SGHNT and YYREEE (reference sequence). The CDR3 is 13 residues long. The CDR3 region is CASSATLDRVAFF. The CDR3 DNA sequence: TGTGCCAGCAGCGCTACCTTAGACAGGGTGGCTTTCTTT.

The J gene is TRBJ2-5, the V gene TRBV7-2, with D perhaps TRBD1 (5 bases). Germline CDR1 is SGHTA and CDR2 is FQGNSA. Trimming removed 5 bases from V and 2 bases from J, with 12 bases in between. This CDR3 contains 14 residues. CDR3 region: CASSHNRGQETQYF. In DNA form, the CDR3 reads TGTGCCAGCAGCCATAATAGGGGTCAAGAGACCCAGTACTTC.

V and J are TRBV6-6 and TRBJ2-7, with D maybe TRBD1 (6 bases). Trimming pared 5 bases from V and 7 bases from J, leaving 12 bases between. Germline V gene sequence: CDR1 MNHNY, CDR2 SVGAGI (reference sequence). The CDR3 spans 12 residues. The chain's CDR3 is CASSTGFGEQYF. Here the CDR3 DNA reads TGTGCCAGCAGTACAGGGTTTGGGGAGCAGTACTTC.

The chain uses TRBV5-1 and TRBJ2-5; the match to TRBD2 covers 8 bases. V shed 3 bases and J 5 bases; nucleotides not matched to a gene: 12. This CDR3 is built from 16 residues. Per the germline V gene, CDR1 is SGHRS and CDR2 is YFSETQ. The CDR3 DNA reads TGCGCCAGCAGCTCCGGGACTAGAGCGCCGCGGGAGACCCAGTACTTC. This encodes CASSSGTRAPRETQYF.

The genes are TRBV7-2 and TRBJ2-2, with 9 bases identical to TRBD2. This CDR3 has 17 residues. Germline V CDR1 and CDR2: SGHTA, FQGNSA. V shed 3 bases, J shed 5 bases, and the junction held 10 bases outside the gene matches. This CDR3 reads CASSLHGGGVNTGELFF. The CDR3 DNA reads TGTGCCAGCAGCTTGCACGGCGGGGGGGTAAATACCGGGGAGCTGTTTTTT.